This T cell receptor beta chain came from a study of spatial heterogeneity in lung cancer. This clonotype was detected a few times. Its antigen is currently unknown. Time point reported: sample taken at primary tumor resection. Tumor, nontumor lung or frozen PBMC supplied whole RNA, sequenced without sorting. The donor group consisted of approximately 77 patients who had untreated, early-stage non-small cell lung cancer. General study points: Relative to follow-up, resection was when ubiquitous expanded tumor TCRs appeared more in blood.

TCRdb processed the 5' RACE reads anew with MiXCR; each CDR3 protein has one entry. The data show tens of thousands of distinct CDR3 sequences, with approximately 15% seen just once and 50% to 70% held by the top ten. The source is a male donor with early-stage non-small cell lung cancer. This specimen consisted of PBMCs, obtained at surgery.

For the CDR3, the DNA is TGCGCCAGCAGTGAGGGGGGTCCCACAGATACGCAGTATTTT. It yields the protein CASSEGGPTDTQYF. The chain uses TRBV10-1 and TRBJ2-3; either TRBD1 or TRBD2 may supply D (5 bases each). The length of the CDR3 is 14 residues. Per the germline V gene, CDR1 is WNHNN and CDR2 is SYGVQD (reference sequence). V dropped 2 bases and J dropped 2 bases, with 8 bases sitting between them.